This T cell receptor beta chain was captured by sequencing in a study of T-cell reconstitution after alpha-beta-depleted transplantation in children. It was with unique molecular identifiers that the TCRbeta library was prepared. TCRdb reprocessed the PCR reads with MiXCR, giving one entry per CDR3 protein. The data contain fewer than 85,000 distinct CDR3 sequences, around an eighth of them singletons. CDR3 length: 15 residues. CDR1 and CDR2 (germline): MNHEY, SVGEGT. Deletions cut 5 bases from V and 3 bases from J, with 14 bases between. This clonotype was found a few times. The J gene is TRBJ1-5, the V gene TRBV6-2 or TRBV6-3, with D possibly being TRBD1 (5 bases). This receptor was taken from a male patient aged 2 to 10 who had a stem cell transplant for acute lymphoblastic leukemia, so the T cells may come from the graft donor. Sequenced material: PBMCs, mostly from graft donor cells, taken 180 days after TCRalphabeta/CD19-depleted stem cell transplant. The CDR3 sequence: CASSPKGLFNQPQHF. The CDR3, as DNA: TGTGCCAGCAGTCCCAAGGGGCTCTTCAATCAGCCCCAGCATTTT.